This T cell receptor beta chain was recovered during a study of T-cell memory formation after mild COVID-19. As for the study in general: TCR clusters largely stayed donor specific. Study-level points and caveats: Nothing confirmed that second-wave clones peaking on day 37 were specific for SARS-CoV-2. The study found contracting CD4+ clones mainly in CM and EM and contracting CD8+ clones in EMRA.

Employing constant-segment primers, 5'RACE generated TCR alpha and TCR beta cDNA libraries bearing sample barcodes and UMIs. A single record per CDR3 protein comes from TCRdb applying MiXCR to the 5' RACE reads. This sample has approximately 210,000 distinct CDR3 sequences, with about 10% found just once. In its sample, this clonotype was seen many times. Its antigen is undetermined. Deletions cut 3 bases from V and 2 bases from J, with 9 bases between. There are 13 residues in the CDR3. Germline values: CDR1 SQVTM, CDR2 ANQGSEA. Sequencing was carried out using PBMCs or a T cell subset sorted from them (not recorded which). The origin of this receptor is a man younger than 35 who had mild COVID-19 (a few samples of this study predate the infection). Cell type and time point are not known. The J gene is TRBJ2-3, the V gene TRBV29-1; D uncertain. The CDR3 coding sequence is TGCAGCGTTGACTACAGCTACACAGATACGCAGTATTTT. This sequence encodes CSVDYSYTDTQYF.